Sequencing of this T cell receptor (beta chain) was carried out in a study of cytomegalovirus exposure and HLA in healthy donors. Study-wide points: Analyses of presence/absence relied on an assumption of roughly uniform sequencing depth across donors. Overall, roughly 170 TCR beta chains were annotated as cytomegalovirus-associated. In vitro testing confirmed a few CMV-associated chains as specific for CMV antigens.

Concerning this clone itself: The antigen is undetermined.

This PCR relied on a set of 60 Vbeta primers and 13 Jbeta primers. Only in-frame clones appear in the TCRdb table, and some are missing; sequencing was by immunoSEQ multiplex PCR. The data contain about 140,000 clones, around four fifths of them singletons. The CDR3 is made up of 15 amino acids. Trimming left V 5 bases short and J 0 bases short, with 12 bases between. Germline V lookup: CDR1 MNHNS, CDR2 SASEGT. The chain couples TRBV6-1 to TRBJ2-3; perhaps TRBD2 as D (6 bases). The sequence was obtained from a young man in good health and CMV-seropositive. Sequenced sample: PBMCs. The CDR3 loop reads CASSFSGESTDTQYF. CDR3 DNA sequence: TGTGCCAGCAGTTTTTCGGGAGAAAGCACAGATACGCAGTATTTT.